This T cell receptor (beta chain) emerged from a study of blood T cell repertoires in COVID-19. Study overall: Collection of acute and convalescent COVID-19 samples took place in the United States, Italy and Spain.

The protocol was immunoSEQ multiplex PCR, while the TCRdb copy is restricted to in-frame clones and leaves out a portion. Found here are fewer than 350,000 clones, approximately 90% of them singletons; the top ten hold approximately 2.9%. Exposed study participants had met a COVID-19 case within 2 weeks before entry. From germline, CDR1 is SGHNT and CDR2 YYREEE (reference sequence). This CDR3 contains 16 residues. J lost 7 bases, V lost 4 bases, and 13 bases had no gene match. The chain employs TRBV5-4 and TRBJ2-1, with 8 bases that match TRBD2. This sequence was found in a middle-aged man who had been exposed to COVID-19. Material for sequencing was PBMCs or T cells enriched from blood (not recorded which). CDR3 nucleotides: TGTGCCAGCAGCGGCCGTCAGAGCGGGAGCGGGAATGAGCAGTTCTTC. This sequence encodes CASSGRQSGSGNEQFF.